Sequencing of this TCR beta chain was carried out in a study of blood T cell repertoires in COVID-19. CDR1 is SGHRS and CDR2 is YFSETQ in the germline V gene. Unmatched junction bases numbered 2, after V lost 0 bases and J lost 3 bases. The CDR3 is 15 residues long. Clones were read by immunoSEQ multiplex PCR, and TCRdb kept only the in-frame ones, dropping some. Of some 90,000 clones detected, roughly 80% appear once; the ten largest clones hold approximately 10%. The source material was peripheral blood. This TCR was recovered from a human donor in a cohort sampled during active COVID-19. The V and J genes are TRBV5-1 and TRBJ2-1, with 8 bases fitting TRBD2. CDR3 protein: CASSLVAGYYNEQFF. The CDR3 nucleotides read TGCGCCAGCAGCTTGGTAGCGGGATACTACAATGAGCAGTTCTTC.